This T cell receptor beta chain comes out of a study of identifying expanded T cells in peripheral blood (dated by TCRdb to 2018 to 2020). Turning to the overall study: Separate aliquots of the same genomic DNA pool were sequenced to produce technical replicates, and four replicates were compared in pairs. On the study overall, not on this receptor specifically: Across all healthy donors, variance in clone template counts between roughly 2-week samples was found to increase significantly with total template count. Across all healthy-donor time intervals, the beta-binomial model significantly lowered both the number of clones called differentially abundant and the false-positive rate. The binomial model flagged roughly 1.2 differentially abundant clones between technical replicates but 15 to 17 over two weeks and 18 to 20 over about 4 weeks. The authors expected that biological variance in healthy repertoires might rise further over much longer intervals, such as months to years.

The immunoSEQ Assay, which relies on bias-controlled multiplex PCR amplification of genomic DNA, was used to profile TCRbeta CDR3 regions. In the source study's methods: The absolute abundance of each unique TCRbeta CDR3 region was quantified after sequences were collapsed and filtered. Differential abundance was tested with two models: a binomial (Fisher-equivalent) model and a beta-binomial model that adds time-dependent variance fitted from healthy donors. Any clone with fewer than 5 combined templates was excluded, and a clone was called differentially abundant if its Benjamini-Hochberg FDR was below 0.01. Using the form v = (b*log(k)+a)^2, the beta-binomial variance was modeled as a function of the total template count across the two samples. TCRdb limited this immuneACCESS table to in-frame rearrangements with V and J called. A share of clones is missing; checked studies link under half to unresolved V genes, and the rest is unexplained. Clonal size and the V and J genes are those of that table, whereas D and trimming came from the DNA. The sample contains 70,000 to 95,000 clones, about 88% of them found a single time. Clones ranked in the top ten supply approximately 4% of the sample.

Worth noting for this clone: The specificity of this receptor is unknown. No clone much larger than this one lies a single base away; base qualities are absent.

CDR1 and CDR2, looked up from the germline V gene, are MNHEY and SVGAGI. The CDR3 spans 14 residues, from the cysteine through the phenylalanine. Just the 42-base CDR3 DNA is kept, in frame starting at base 1. The trim is 5 bases for V and 5 bases for J, with a gap of 13 bases between the germline ends. During the collection period, no infections or other immune events were recorded for the healthy donors. To calibrate time-dependent variance in a beta-binomial model of T-cell clone differential abundance, blood repertoires from healthy donors were used as a training cohort. The training cohort comprised about ten healthy donors, 3 female and 7 male. The donors were between roughly 25 and 70 years old, with an average age of roughly 43 years. Whole blood, obtained from a commercial supplier, was collected from each healthy donor at three time points spaced around two weeks apart. Genomic DNA was extracted from unsorted whole blood for immunosequencing.

The chain is assembled from TRBV6-5 and TRBJ1-5; the D gene is possibly TRBD1, with 5 bases matching. The sequencing sample was made of blood. The sequence was collected from a person aged 18-70 years in good health. The CDR3 is CASSEWGEHQPQHF. Here is the DNA: TGTGCCAGCAGTGAATGGGGGGAGCATCAGCCCCAGCATTTT.